These T cell receptor beta chains were read from a single sample in a study of cytomegalovirus exposure and HLA in healthy donors. Profiled with immunoSEQ multiplex PCR; TCRdb holds only in-frame clones, not every one. The table lists 65,000 to 90,000 clones, 65% to 75% of them singletons, with roughly 15% in the top ten. Sequencing was performed on PBMCs. The receptors here all came from a woman in her thirties or forties in good health and CMV-seropositive. Each CDR3 is given with its conserved first and last residue. A D gene is named only where the DNA matches it firmly. Clone size, where shown, is once, few, many, or a class for clones that have expanded.

-	TRBV28	TRBD2	TRBJ2-5	CASSETGTRQETQYF	TGTGCCAGCAGTGAGACTGGGACTAGGCAAGAGACCCAGTACTTC
-	TRBV18	TRBD2	TRBJ2-3	CASSPLREGSGRADTQYF	TGTGCCAGCTCACCGCTCCGGGAGGGTAGCGGGAGAGCAGATACGCAGTATTTT
-	TRBV5-1	-	TRBJ2-1	CASSWGGVLEQFF	TGCGCCAGCAGCTGGGGCGGGGTCCTTGAGCAGTTCTTC
-	TRBV4-3	-	TRBJ2-1	CASSQESRYNEQFF	TGCGCCAGCAGCCAAGAGTCGCGCTACAATGAGCAGTTCTTC
-	TRBV5-1	-	TRBJ2-7	CASSRSDSLPYEQYF	TGCGCCAGCAGCCGCTCGGACAGCCTACCCTACGAGCAGTACTTC
-	TRBV27	TRBD2	TRBJ2-7	CASSSQPAGDYEQYF	TGTGCCAGCAGTTCCCAACCAGCGGGGGACTACGAGCAGTACTTC
-	TRBV29-1	TRBD1	TRBJ2-1	CSVAVPGQGINEQFF	TGCAGCGTTGCGGTTCCGGGACAGGGTATCAATGAGCAGTTCTTC
once	TRBV11-2	TRBD1	TRBJ2-5	CASSSYAGQGEETQYF	TGTGCCAGCAGCTCATACGCGGGACAGGGAGAAGAGACCCAGTACTTC
-	TRBV4-1	-	TRBJ2-4	CASSQQYIKNIQYF	TGCGCCAGCAGCCAACAGTATATCAAAAACATTCAGTACTTC
-	TRBV6-5	TRBD1	TRBJ1-5	CASSSSGTGNQPQHF	TGTGCCAGCAGTTCTTCCGGGACAGGGAATCAGCCCCAGCATTTT